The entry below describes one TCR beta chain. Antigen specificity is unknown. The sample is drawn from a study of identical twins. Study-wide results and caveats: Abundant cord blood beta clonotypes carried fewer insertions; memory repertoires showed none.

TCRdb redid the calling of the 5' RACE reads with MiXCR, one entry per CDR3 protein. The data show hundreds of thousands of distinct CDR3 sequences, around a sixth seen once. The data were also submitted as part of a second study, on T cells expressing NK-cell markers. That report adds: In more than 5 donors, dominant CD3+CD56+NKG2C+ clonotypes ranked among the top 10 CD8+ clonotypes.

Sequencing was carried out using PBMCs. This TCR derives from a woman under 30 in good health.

CDR3 sequence (DNA): TGTGCCAGCAGCCCGCGAGGACAGGGGGGATATGGCTACACCTTC. This sequence encodes CASSPRGQGGYGYTF. The chain has TRBV3-1 and TRBJ1-2, with TRBD1 matching over 10 bases. Unmatched junction bases numbered 7, after V lost 4 bases and J lost 5 bases. Germline V gene lookup returns CDR1 LGHDT and CDR2 YNNKEL (reference sequence). The CDR3 contains 15 residues.